This T cell receptor (beta chain) stems from a study of T cells expressing NK-cell markers. Notes on the study in general: Dominant NKG2C+ clonotypes were found to form roughly 1.0-7.5% of CD8+ T cells in roughly 6 donors.

Germline lookup yields CDR1 SEHNR and CDR2 FQNEAQ (reference sequence). This CDR3 is 13 amino acids long. Concerning this clonotype: Its antigen is as yet unknown.

TCRdb re-called the 5' RACE reads; every CDR3 protein appears as one record, without DNA. The sample includes 300,000 or so distinct CDR3 sequences. The TCR originated in a woman aged 18 to 75 in good health. Sequenced: blood T cells: a sorted CD56 or NKG2C T cell subset, CD4+ or CD8+ T cells, or bulk PBMC T cells (not recorded which). This rearrangement joins TRBV7-9 to TRBJ2-2. The CDR3 here is CASSLSGTGELFF.